The clone carrying this T cell receptor (beta chain) showed up many times. Its antigen is currently unknown. The data were obtained in a study of Graves' ophthalmopathy and Graves' hyperthyroidism. General observations from the study: Also, most clonotypes expanded in the thyroid above 0.001 frequency appeared in blood.

This CDR3 spans 18 amino acids. V was trimmed by 3 bases and J by 3 bases, leaving 23 bases between them. CDR1 MNHNS and CDR2 SASEGT come from the germline V gene. Patients in the hyperthyroidism group, adults aged 18 to 65, were newly diagnosed, under 2 months' duration. The TCR beta CDR3 regions underwent amplification from RNA transcripts. In the first round, RT-PCR was carried out with HTBI primers, and a multiplex PCR formed the second round. MiXCR, applied by TCRdb to the multiplex PCR reads, yields one record per CDR3 protein. The table records roughly 420,000 distinct CDR3 sequences, under 25% of them present only once.

The source material was peripheral blood. The receptor comes from a woman between 18 and 29 years old with stable Graves' hyperthyroidism. The chain carries TRBV6-1 and TRBJ2-5; a possible D gene is TRBD2 (5 bases). The CDR3 region is CASSDSLGSRRLKETQYF. The CDR3 DNA sequence: TGTGCCAGCAGTGATAGCTTGGGGTCCCGAAGACTAAAAGAGACCCAGTACTTC.